This entry lists 18 T cell receptor beta chains sequenced from one sample in a study of T cells in Graves' hyperthyroidism and ophthalmopathy. Researchers amplified the TCR beta CDR3 regions from RNA transcripts. Initially, a first-round RT-PCR of the TCR CDR3 employed the HTBI primer set. TCRdb used MiXCR to reprocess the multiplex PCR reads, holding one entry per CDR3 protein. Of around 430,000 distinct CDR3 sequences in the sample, approximately 15% were seen once. Sequenced material: blood. These receptors were taken from a woman aged 25 to 45 with Graves' hyperthyroidism.

Ten or more counts support this clonotype. The genes are TRBV27 and TRBJ2-3; D is undetermined. This CDR3 spans 14 amino acids. Germline V gives CDR1 MNHEY, CDR2 SMNVEV (reference sequence). V was cut by 6 bases and J by 0 bases, with 10 bases left in between. CDR3 region: CASSREFSTDTQYF. Written as DNA, the CDR3 is TGTGCCAGCAGCCGAGAATTTAGCACAGATACGCAGTATTTT.

In this sample, this clonotype turned up many times. The chain recombines TRBV3-1 with TRBJ1-5; D ambiguous. Germline lookup yields CDR1 LGHDT and CDR2 YNNKEL (reference sequence). CDR3 length: 15 residues. Trimming shortened V by 0 bases and J by 0 bases, and 6 bases separated the two germline ends. CDR3 DNA sequence: TGTGCCAGCAGCCAAGACTTCTATAGCAATCAGCCCCAGCATTTT. This encodes CASSQDFYSNQPQHF.

This chain connects TRBV7-8 to TRBJ2-5; D may be TRBD1 or TRBD2 (7 bases each). From germline, CDR1 is SGHVS and CDR2 FQNEAQ. Trimming removed 5 bases from V and 4 bases from J, with 26 bases in between. The CDR3 has 18 residues. The DNA of the CDR3 is TGTGCCAGCAGCCCTCGGGGAGGGGGCTACCAATGGTCAGAGACCCAGTACTTC. Its protein product is CASSPRGGGYQWSETQYF.

In its sample, this clonotype was seen many times. The chain is built from TRBV7-9 and TRBJ2-7, with D possibly being TRBD2 (7 bases). The V end was cut by 6 bases, the J end by 4 bases, with 25 bases between. In germline, CDR1 is SEHNR, CDR2 FQNEAQ (reference sequence). This CDR3 region has 17 residues. The CDR3 spells CASSSWGAGGSEYEQYF. Here the CDR3 DNA reads TGTGCCAGCAGTTCTTGGGGGGCTGGCGGGAGTGAGTACGAGCAGTACTTC.

This clonotype was seen many times. CDR3 sequence: CASSDRGTSGSYEQYF. The CDR3 region has the DNA TGTGCCAGCAGCGATAGGGGGACTAGCGGGAGTTACGAGCAGTACTTC. V is TRBV28 and J is TRBJ2-7, with 14 bases identical to TRBD2. V shed 6 bases, J shed 4 bases, and the junction held 8 bases outside the gene matches. The germline V gene encodes CDR1 MDHEN and CDR2 SYDVKM. CDR3 length equals 16 residues.

The chain links TRBV24-1 to TRBJ2-1, with D uncertain. The CDR3 is 16 amino acids. Germline CDR1 is KGHDR and CDR2 is SFDVKD. Trimming removed 1 base at V and 6 bases at J, with 15 bases between. CDR3 amino acids: CATSDFRGPTPNEQFF. The CDR3 nucleotides read TGTGCCACCAGTGATTTTCGAGGCCCTACCCCCAATGAGCAGTTCTTC.

This clonotype was seen repeatedly, ten times or more. The J gene is TRBJ2-5, the V gene TRBV20-1; 8 bases match TRBD1. From germline, CDR1 is DFQATT and CDR2 SNEGSKA (reference sequence). This CDR3 comprises 14 residues. V dropped 5 bases and J dropped 5; count of bases not matched to a gene: 10. The CDR3 bases are TGCAGTGCTGGGAGGACAGGGAAGGGCGAGACCCAGTACTTC. The encoded protein is CSAGRTGKGETQYF.

This clonotype was observed at least ten times. The rearrangement uses TRBV20-1 and TRBJ2-6; D is possibly TRBD1 or TRBD2 (5 bases each). The CDR3 runs 13 residues. Germline-derived CDR1 and CDR2 are DFQATT and SNEGSKA (reference sequence). Trimming removed 6 bases at V and 1 base at J, with 7 bases between. Written as DNA, the CDR3 is TGCAGTGCGGGGGTTTCTGGGGCCAACGTCCTGACTTTC. It yields the protein CSAGVSGANVLTF.

The chain joins TRBV11-1 to TRBJ1-4, with TRBD1 matching over 7 bases. Germline V lookup: CDR1 SGHAT, CDR2 FQDESV (reference sequence). The CDR3 runs 16 residues. V shed 5 bases and J 0 bases; nucleotides not matched to a gene: 6. Written as DNA, the CDR3 is TGTGCCAGCAGCCAAGGACAGGTTGCAACTAATGAAAAACTGTTTTTT. This encodes CASSQGQVATNEKLFF. The whole variable domain, remainder taken from reference TRBV11-1 and TRBJ1-4, is EAEVAQSPRYKITEKSQAVAFWCDPISGHATLYWYRQILGQGPELLVQFQDESVVDDSQLPKDRFSAERLKGVDSTLKIQPAELGDSAMYLCASSQGQVATNEKLFFGSGTQLSVL.

There are a few counts of this clonotype. In nucleotides, the CDR3 is TGTGCCAGCAGTCTAGTTGAGACCGGGACCCAGTACTTC. Translation gives CASSLVETGTQYF. The chain couples TRBV6-1 to TRBJ2-5; no clear D gene. Germline values: CDR1 MNHNS, CDR2 SASEGT. Trimming pared 5 bases from V and 7 bases from J, leaving 14 bases between. The CDR3 has 13 amino acids.

This sequence joins TRBV20-1 and TRBJ1-2; D may be TRBD1 (5 bases). Trimming took 3 bases from V and 4 from J, leaving 12 bases between them. Germline values: CDR1 DFQATT, CDR2 SNEGSKA (reference sequence). CDR3 length: 13 amino acids. The CDR3 loop is CSASPSGTYGYTF. The CDR3 DNA follows: TGCAGTGCTAGCCCTTCGGGGACCTATGGCTACACCTTC.

The V gene is TRBV10-1, the J gene TRBJ2-3, with no clear D. Germline lookup yields CDR1 WNHNN and CDR2 SYGVQD (reference sequence). This CDR3 comprises 13 residues. V was clipped by 8 bases and J by 0 bases, with 9 bases between them. CDR3 sequence: CASSRHSTDTQYF. The CDR3 coding sequence is TGCGCCAGCTCTAGGCATAGCACAGATACGCAGTATTTT.

The rearrangement links TRBV7-3 to TRBJ2-1; 11 bases agree with TRBD2. Trimming at V came to 8 bases and at J to 4 bases, leaving 7 bases not matched to a gene. Germline CDR1 and CDR2: SGHTA and FQGTGA. This CDR3 has 15 residues. As DNA, the CDR3 is TGTGCCAGCCACTTAGCGGGAGGGACGTACAATGAGCAGTTCTTC. It codes for CASHLAGGTYNEQFF.

DNA for the CDR3: TGTGCCTGGACCCTGACAGGGGCTCCTAGCGAGCAGTACTTC. It specifies CAWTLTGAPSEQYF. The rearrangement uses TRBV30 and TRBJ2-7; TRBD1 aligns across 8 bases. The CDR3 is made up of 14 amino acids. From germline, CDR1 is GTSNPN and CDR2 SVGIG (reference sequence). V was clipped by 4 bases and J by 6 bases; unmatched bases: 11.

Ten or more counts support this clonotype. The V call is TRBV5-1, the J call TRBJ2-3, with no clear D. The germline V and J ends were trimmed by 4 bases and 2 bases, with 8 bases remaining between them. The CDR3 contains 13 residues. Germline V lookup: CDR1 SGHRS, CDR2 YFSETQ. In DNA, the CDR3 is TGCGCCAGCAGCCCTATCGACACAGATACGCAGTATTTT. It yields the protein CASSPIDTDTQYF.

In this sample, this clonotype turned up a few times. The V gene is TRBV5-1, the J gene TRBJ2-1; D not resolved. Germline CDR1 SGHRS, CDR2 YFSETQ. Trimming removed 0 bases from V and 8 bases from J, with 12 bases in between. The CDR3 covers 14 residues. The CDR3 loop is CASSLDPGLDEQFF. DNA for the CDR3: TGCGCCAGCAGCTTGGACCCGGGCTTGGATGAGCAGTTCTTC.

This clonotype was observed a few times. V is TRBV20-1 and J is TRBJ2-5, with 8 bases lining up with TRBD2. The CDR3 has 14 residues. J was trimmed by 7 bases and V by 5 bases; bases with no gene match: 12. CDR1 DFQATT and CDR2 SNEGSKA come from the germline V gene (reference sequence). CDR3 coding DNA: TGCAGTGCTCAGAGCGGGAGAGATTTTGGGACCCAGTACTTC. Translation gives CSAQSGRDFGTQYF.

This clonotype was seen at least ten times. The J gene is TRBJ2-3, the V gene TRBV28, with D possibly TRBD1 on 5 matching bases. The V end lost 5 bases, the J end lost 4 bases, and 25 bases lay between the germline ends. Germline V gene lookup returns CDR1 MDHEN and CDR2 SYDVKM. CDR3 length: 18 amino acids. In nucleotides, the CDR3 is TGTGCCAGCAGTGCTTACCTTATACAGGAATCGGTCGCAGATACGCAGTATTTT. This translates into CASSAYLIQESVADTQYF. Full variable domain (outside the CDR3, taken from reference TRBV28 and TRBJ2-3): DVKVTQSSRYLVKRTGEKVFLECVQDMDHENMFWYRQDPGLGLRLIYFSYDVKMKEKGDIPEGYSVSREKKERFSLILESASTNQTSMYLCASSAYLIQESVADTQYFGPGTRLTVL.